A single sample gave rise to the 20 T cell receptor beta chains below, sequenced in a study of Ad26.COV2.S vaccination and SARS-CoV-2 variants. Clones were read by immunoSEQ multiplex PCR, and TCRdb kept only the in-frame ones, dropping some. Here the sample spans roughly 390,000 clones, about nine tenths being singletons. Treatment given: roughly 19 received Ad26.COV2.S at low or high dose, single or two shots; a few received placebo; per-sample allocation not given. Collection of the samples took place on day 63 after the first injection of vaccine or placebo. The material was peripheral blood, obtained in a trial of Ad26.COV2.S vaccine versus placebo. Source of these receptors: a person aged 18-65 years who received the Ad26.COV2.S COVID-19 vaccine or a placebo.

The V call is TRBV19, the J call TRBJ1-5; tentative D call: TRBD1 (5 bases). The CDR3 has 16 amino acids. The germline V gene has CDR1 LNHDA and CDR2 SQIVND (reference sequence). Trimming left V 2 bases short and J 5 bases short, with 16 bases between. This chain's CDR3 is CASSIQGGPGDQPQHF. The CDR3 coding sequence is TGTGCCAGTAGTATACAGGGAGGGCCTGGGGATCAGCCCCAGCATTTT.

The rearrangement links TRBV7-9 to TRBJ2-3; 11 positions agree with TRBD2. This CDR3 spans 15 amino acids. Per the germline V gene, CDR1 is SEHNR and CDR2 is FQNEAQ (reference sequence). With 5 bases clipped from V and 2 bases from J, the junction kept 3 bases outside the gene matches. The CDR3 DNA sequence: TGTGCCAGCAGCCGACTAGCGGGGATCACAGATACGCAGTATTTT. Protein: CASSRLAGITDTQYF. Complete variable domain (other parts from reference TRBV7-9 and TRBJ2-3): DTGVSQNPRHKITKRGQNVTFRCDPISEHNRLYWYRQTLGQGPEFLTYFQNEAQLEKSRLLSDRFSAERPKGSFSTLEIQRTEQGDSAMYLCASSRLAGITDTQYFGPGTRLTVL.

Written as DNA, the CDR3 is TGTGCCACCAGTGAGTACCCTAGGGGCGAGCAGTACTTC. Protein product: CATSEYPRGEQYF. The gene calls are TRBV24-1 and TRBJ2-7; D perhaps matches TRBD1 (5 bases). Germline loops: CDR1 KGHDR, CDR2 SFDVKD. V shed 4 bases and J shed 6 bases, with 12 bases lying between them. This CDR3 is 13 amino acids long.

The rearrangement joins TRBV21-1 to TRBJ1-5; the table names TRBD1, a call not compared with the DNA. TRBV21-1 is reported as a pseudogene. This CDR3 contains 15 residues. The CDR3 protein is CASSTGMRCNQPQHF. CDR3 nucleotide sequence: TGTGCCAGCAGTACAGGGATGAGATGCAATCAGCCCCAGCATTTT.

This clone was picked up a small number of times. The chain is built from TRBV19 and TRBJ1-2, with D possibly matching TRBD1 (5 bases). V was trimmed by 5 bases and J by 0 bases, leaving 13 bases between them. Germline CDR1 LNHDA, CDR2 SQIVND (reference sequence). This CDR3 region has 15 residues. The CDR3: CASSLAGTANYGYTF. The CDR3 region has the DNA TGTGCCAGTAGTTTGGCCGGGACGGCTAACTATGGCTACACCTTC.

The rearrangement joins TRBV27 to TRBJ1-2; TRBD1 agrees at 7 bases. V shed 2 bases, J shed 8 bases, and the junction held 5 bases outside the gene matches. The CDR3 loop spans 13 amino acids. The germline gives CDR1 MNHEY, CDR2 SMNVEV (reference sequence). CDR3 nucleotide sequence: TGTGCCAGCAGTTTAAACAGGGGTTGGGGCTACACCTTC. It yields the protein CASSLNRGWGYTF.

This clone was recorded once. The chain has TRBV6-2 or TRBV6-3 and TRBJ1-2; TRBD1 matches 8 bases. The CDR3 is made up of 15 amino acids. CDR1 and CDR2 (germline): MNHEY, SVGEGT. The trim removed 3 bases at V and 3 bases at J, leaving 6 bases unmatched. The DNA of the CDR3 is TGTGCCAGCAGTTATGACAGGGGTTCGGACTATGGCTACACCTTC. Translating it yields CASSYDRGSDYGYTF.

CDR3 residues: CASSRVRTGNTEAFF. The CDR3 DNA reads TGCGCCAGCAGCCGAGTTCGGACAGGGAACACTGAAGCTTTCTTT. V and J are TRBV5-1 and TRBJ1-1; TRBD1 agrees at 7 bases. The CDR3 sequence is 15 residues long. The trim removed 4 bases at V and 1 base at J, leaving 7 bases unmatched. The germline V gene encodes CDR1 SGHRS and CDR2 YFSETQ.

The genes are TRBV27 and TRBJ1-1; D might be TRBD1 (5 bases). V was cut by 3 bases and J by 4 bases, with 15 bases left in between. Germline V lookup: CDR1 MNHEY, CDR2 SMNVEV (reference sequence). CDR3 length: 15 amino acids. CDR3 DNA sequence: TGTGCCAGCAGTTTGGACGGGGGGTCGGGCACTGAAGCTTTCTTT. This translates into CASSLDGGSGTEAFF.

The gene calls are TRBV14 and TRBJ1-1; D gene unclear. Germline V lookup: CDR1 SGHDN, CDR2 FVKESK. The ends were cut back, 6 bases at V and 4 bases at J, with 12 bases in the middle. The CDR3 length is 13 residues. The CDR3 DNA reads as TGTGCCAGCAGGGTAGCGGGCGGCACTGAAGCTTTCTTT. This translates into CASRVAGGTEAFF.

The chain is built from TRBV5-1 and TRBJ1-2, with D perhaps TRBD1 (6 bases). Germline V gene lookup returns CDR1 SGHRS and CDR2 YFSETQ. The V gene lost 3 bases and the J gene lost 7 bases, with 16 bases spanning the gap. The CDR3 is 14 residues long. In DNA, the CDR3 is TGCGCCAGCAGCTCCAACAGGGCCCCTAGTGGCTACACCTTC. Protein product: CASSSNRAPSGYTF.

This clone occurred once. V usage is TRBV19 and J usage is TRBJ1-5; D not certain. The CDR3 is made up of 12 amino acids. Germline V gene lookup returns CDR1 LNHDA and CDR2 SQIVND (reference sequence). With 0 bases removed from V and 9 bases from J, the gap between germline ends came to 6 bases. CDR3 nucleotides: TGTGCCAGTAGTATAGAGGACGGGCCCCAGCATTTT. This codes for CASSIEDGPQHF.

Worth noting for this clone: At one of its ends the junction is not consistent with the germline gene, which may arise from a read error. The V gene is TRBV6-4, the J gene TRBJ2-2; D unresolved. CDR1 MRHNA and CDR2 SNTAGT come from the germline V gene. CDR3 length equals 14 residues. CDR3 amino acids: CASRKTANTWELFF. The DNA for the CDR3 is TGTGCCAGCAGAAAAACAGCGAACACCTGGGAGCTGTTTTTT.

In its sample, this clone was seen a few times. J is TRBJ1-1 and V is TRBV2, with TRBD1 matching over 7 bases. Germline CDR1 reads SNHLY; CDR2 reads FYNNEI. V shed 5 bases, J shed 8 bases, and the junction held 5 bases outside the gene matches. This CDR3 has 12 residues. The DNA for the CDR3 is TGTGCCAGCAGTACACAGGGGTACGAAGCTTTCTTT. It codes for CASSTQGYEAFF.

The rearrangement links TRBV28 to TRBJ1-2, with 8 bases identical to TRBD1. Per the germline V gene, CDR1 is MDHEN and CDR2 is SYDVKM. This CDR3 has 14 amino acids. Losses at the gene ends were 7 bases for V and 2 bases for J; bases not matched to a gene: 6. The CDR3 DNA follows: TGTGCCAGCACGGGGGGACAGGACAACTATGGCTACACCTTC. It yields the protein CASTGGQDNYGYTF.

This clone has a single count. The rearrangement uses TRBV6-2 or TRBV6-3 and TRBJ2-1; 7 nucleotides align to TRBD2. With V trimmed by 2 bases and J by 5 bases, 9 bases remained unmatched. Germline V gene lookup returns CDR1 MNHEY and CDR2 SVGEGT. The length of the CDR3 is 16 residues. In DNA form, the CDR3 reads TGTGCCAGCAGTTACCATCCTGGGCTAGCGGACAATGAGCAGTTCTTC. It specifies CASSYHPGLADNEQFF.

The V call is TRBV3-1 (or the pseudogene TRBV3-2), the J call TRBJ2-3, with D hard to call. The ends were cut back, 4 bases at V and 3 bases at J, with 8 bases in the middle. The CDR3 is 13 residues long. CDR1 and CDR2 (germline): LGHDT, YNNKEL (reference sequence). Here the CDR3 reads CASSPHRTDTQYF. The CDR3 DNA reads TGTGCCAGCAGCCCCCATAGGACAGATACGCAGTATTTT.

V gene TRBV7-6 combines with J gene TRBJ2-3, with D maybe TRBD2 (6 bases). The CDR3 is 14 residues long. Between the trimmed V and J ends, which lost 5 bases and 9 bases, there was a span of 18 bases. CDR1 is SGHVS, CDR2 FNYEAQ, per germline. CDR3 residues: CASSNGGLGGTQYF. For the CDR3, the DNA is TGTGCCAGCAGCAATGGAGGGCTCGGCGGGACGCAGTATTTT.

This chain uses TRBV20-1 with TRBJ1-1, with D maybe TRBD1 (5 bases). The CDR3 loop spans 10 amino acids. CDR1 DFQATT and CDR2 SNEGSKA come from the germline V gene (reference sequence). Deletions cut 5 bases from V and 7 bases from J, with 8 bases between. The DNA of the CDR3 is TGCAGTGCTTGGGACGGTGAAGCTTTCTTT. Protein product: CSAWDGEAFF.

This sequence joins TRBV15 and TRBJ1-2; 7 positions agree with TRBD1. Looked up from germline, CDR1 is LNHNV and CDR2 is YYDKDF (reference sequence). The CDR3 sequence is 16 residues long. The J segment lost 0 bases and the V segment lost 0 bases, leaving 4 bases of the junction unmatched. CDR3 sequence (DNA): TGTGCCACCAGCAGAGATAGGGGACAGTCTAACTATGGCTACACCTTC. Its translation: CATSRDRGQSNYGYTF.